Following are 15 T cell receptor beta chains from one sample sequenced in a study of regulatory T cells in long-lasting Graves disease. Libraries of TCR beta came from iRepertoire HTBI primers plus Arm-PCR of CDR3 regions. TCRdb redid the calling of the multiplex PCR reads with MiXCR, one entry per CDR3 protein. Found here are fewer than 400,000 distinct CDR3 sequences, under 25% of them singletons; the top ten hold less than 25%. Time point described: persistent/refractory GD, antithyroid drugs over 5 years with positive TRAb. TCR sequences were obtained from RNA taken from PBMCs. Sequencing used peripheral blood mononuclear cells (PBMCs), obtained when the disease was refractory, from a patient treated with antithyroid drugs. The receptors were gathered from a female donor with Graves disease.

This clonotype was counted between two and nine times. The chain has TRBV7-3 and TRBJ2-5, with 10 nucleotides matching TRBD2. V was pared by 5 bases and J by 5 bases, with 8 bases of the junction left unmatched. The CDR3 is 15 amino acids. In germline, CDR1 is SGHTA, CDR2 FQGTGA. The CDR3 is CASSPGMTSGETQYF. The CDR3 coding sequence is TGTGCCAGCAGCCCAGGAATGACTAGCGGGGAGACCCAGTACTTC.

Notes on this clonotype: A clone one base away is much larger, so this may be a read error. The J gene is TRBJ1-1, the V gene TRBV2; 7 bases match TRBD1. The CDR3 has 14 residues. With 4 bases clipped from V and 4 bases from J, the junction kept 6 bases outside the gene matches. Germline V CDR1 and CDR2: SNHLY, FYNNEI. CDR3 DNA sequence: TGTGCCAGCAGTGGGGGACAGACGAGCACTGAAGCTTTCTTT. Amino acids: CASSGGQTSTEAFF.

This clonotype has more than one count but fewer than ten. This rearrangement joins TRBV5-5 to TRBJ2-2; 9 bases are shared with TRBD2. Per germline, CDR1 SGHKS and CDR2 YYEKEE (reference sequence). After removal of 5 bases from V and 5 bases from J, the junction contained 13 bases not matched to a gene. This CDR3 contains 17 residues. This CDR3 reads CASSYFTGTSQTGELFF. The DNA of the CDR3 is TGTGCCAGCAGTTACTTCACCGGGACTAGCCAAACCGGGGAGCTGTTTTTT. The variable domain in full, with the rest retrieved from reference TRBV5-5 and TRBJ2-2, is DAGVTQSPTHLIKTRGQQVTLRCSPISGHKSVSWYQQVLGQGPQFIFQYYEKEERGRGNFPDRFSARQFPNYSSELNVNALLLGDSALYLCASSYFTGTSQTGELFFGEGSRLTVL.

This clonotype showed up just a few times. J is TRBJ2-7 and V is TRBV19, with TRBD2 identical over 8 bases. The germline V gene encodes CDR1 LNHDA and CDR2 SQIVND (reference sequence). The V gene end was trimmed by 6 bases and the J gene end by 0 bases; junction bases not matched to a gene: 7. This CDR3 has 15 residues. CDR3 sequence: CASRPAGATSYEQYF. DNA for the CDR3: TGTGCCAGTAGGCCAGCGGGAGCCACCTCCTACGAGCAGTACTTC.

This clonotype was counted ten times or more. The chain recombines TRBV10-3 with TRBJ1-1; the D is unclear. This CDR3 has 13 residues. Germline lookup yields CDR1 ENHRY and CDR2 SYGVKD. V was cut by 6 bases and J by 0 bases, with 8 bases left in between. The CDR3 spells CAIRESMNTEAFF. CDR3 DNA sequence: TGTGCCATCAGGGAGAGCATGAACACTGAAGCTTTCTTT.

This clonotype was seen more than once but under ten times. The V gene is TRBV11-2, the J gene TRBJ2-5; D perhaps matches TRBD2 (5 bases). The CDR3 consists of 15 residues. Per germline, CDR1 SGHAT and CDR2 FQNNGV. The V gene lost 3 bases and the J gene lost 1 base, with 12 bases spanning the gap. For the CDR3, the DNA is TGTGCCAGCAGCTTTGAGGGAGCAGGCCAAGAGACCCAGTACTTC. This sequence encodes CASSFEGAGQETQYF.

The V call is TRBV20-1, the J call TRBJ2-3, with a tentative D call TRBD2 (6 bases). Germline loops: CDR1 DFQATT, CDR2 SNEGSKA (reference sequence). Trimming stripped 5 bases from V and 1 base from J, with 16 bases between. This CDR3 has 15 residues. In DNA, the CDR3 is TGCAGTGCTTCAGACGCGAGGGAGGGCACAGATACGCAGTATTTT. Translating gives CSASDAREGTDTQYF.

This chain connects TRBV11-3 to TRBJ2-1; TRBD2 might be the D (5 bases). Germline V gene data show CDR1 as SGHNT and CDR2 as YENEEA. The germline V and J ends were trimmed by 5 bases and 6 bases, with 8 bases remaining between them. The CDR3 consists of 12 residues. In DNA, the CDR3 is TGTGCCAGCAGCCGGACTGGCAATGAGCAGTTCTTC. Its translation: CASSRTGNEQFF.

This clonotype was observed at least ten times. The junction shows a germline mismatch at one end, possibly a read error. This CDR3 reads CASSFAVRTKYGYTF. CDR3 in DNA: TGTGCCAGCAGTTTCGCAGTCCGGACTAAATATGGCTACACCTTC. The chain recombines TRBV12-3 or TRBV12-4 with TRBJ1-2, with D unclear. This CDR3 contains 15 residues.

In regard to this clonotype: With a much larger clone just one base away, this may be a read error. The rearrangement uses TRBV3-1 and TRBJ1-2, with a tentative D call TRBD1 (6 bases). Germline V lookup: CDR1 LGHDT, CDR2 YNNKEL (reference sequence). The CDR3 contains 15 residues. The V and J ends lost 0 bases and 4 bases respectively, with 12 bases between them. CDR3 protein: CASSQDSTGLYGYTF. CDR3 bases: TGTGCCAGCAGCCAAGACTCTACAGGGCTCTATGGCTACACCTTC.

V and J are TRBV5-1 and TRBJ2-5; tentatively, D is TRBD1 or TRBD2 (5 bases each). The germline V gene has CDR1 SGHRS and CDR2 YFSETQ. V shed 5 bases and J shed 5 bases, with 10 bases lying between them. There are 12 residues in the CDR3. The DNA of the CDR3 is TGCGCCAGCAGTTCAGAGGGGGAGACCCAGTACTTC. It codes for CASSSEGETQYF.

Ten or more counts support this clonotype. V usage is TRBV28 and J usage is TRBJ1-4; D remains unclear. Per germline, CDR1 MDHEN and CDR2 SYDVKM. This CDR3 is built from 14 residues. V lost 2 bases and J 4 bases, leaving 8 bases between the germline ends. The CDR3 spells CASSLGSHNEKLFF. As DNA, the CDR3 is TGTGCCAGCAGTTTAGGGTCACATAATGAAAAACTGTTTTTT. Using reference TRBV28 and TRBJ1-4 for the parts outside the CDR3, the full variable domain is DVKVTQSSRYLVKRTGEKVFLECVQDMDHENMFWYRQDPGLGLRLIYFSYDVKMKEKGDIPEGYSVSREKKERFSLILESASTNQTSMYLCASSLGSHNEKLFFGSGTQLSVL.

This clonotype came up a few times. The chain uses TRBV20-1 and TRBJ1-1; TRBD1 agrees at 7 bases. Trimming took 6 bases from V and 3 from J; bases not matched to a gene: 10. CDR1 and CDR2 (germline): DFQATT, SNEGSKA (reference sequence). This CDR3 has 14 residues. CDR3 in amino acids: CSAQTGLGDTEAFF. CDR3 bases: TGCAGTGCCCAGACAGGGTTGGGCGACACTGAAGCTTTCTTT.

This clonotype has more than one count but fewer than ten. CDR3: CSARTSASYEQYF. Here the CDR3 DNA reads TGCAGTGCTAGGACTAGCGCTTCCTACGAGCAGTACTTC. The rearrangement joins TRBV20-1 to TRBJ2-7; 8 nucleotides agree with TRBD2. With V trimmed by 3 bases and J by 1 base, 2 bases remained unmatched. Germline V gene lookup returns CDR1 DFQATT and CDR2 SNEGSKA (reference sequence). The CDR3 has 13 residues.

On this clonotype itself: A read error may account for a junction end that differs from germline. The gene calls are TRBV7-9 and TRBJ1-4; no reliable D call. CDR1 is SEHNR and CDR2 is FQNEAQ in the germline V gene (reference sequence). The CDR3 runs to 14 residues. This chain's CDR3 is CASSHDGSNEKLFF. CDR3 bases: TGTGCCAGCAGCCATGACGGATCTAATGAGAAACTGTTTTTT.